The next 27 T cell receptor beta chains were all read from a single sample in a study of cytomegalovirus exposure and HLA in healthy donors. Amplification used 60 Vbeta primers and 13 Jbeta primers. The table came from immunoSEQ multiplex PCR; TCRdb's copy has only in-frame clones and leaves some out. In all, the sample yields about 34,000 clones. What was sequenced was PBMCs. All receptors derive from a human donor in good health.

This sequence joins TRBV6-6 and TRBJ1-1; TRBD1 matches 7 bases. The V and J ends lost 5 bases and 1 base, in that order; junction bases with no gene match: 4. CDR3 length: 14 residues. Germline V gene data show CDR1 as MNHNY and CDR2 as SVGAGI (reference sequence). Here the CDR3 reads CASSLGTANTEAFF. The CDR3 DNA reads as TGTGCCAGCAGTCTAGGGACAGCGAACACTGAAGCTTTCTTT.

The chain links TRBV7-9 to TRBJ1-1; 7 nucleotides line up with TRBD1. With 5 bases clipped from V and 0 bases from J, the junction kept 6 bases outside the gene matches. The CDR3 spans 15 residues. Germline values: CDR1 SEHNR, CDR2 FQNEAQ (reference sequence). CDR3 region: CASSPPTGLNTEAFF. The CDR3 DNA sequence: TGTGCCAGCAGCCCCCCGACAGGGTTGAACACTGAAGCTTTCTTT.

The chain has TRBV6-4 and TRBJ2-1, with TRBD1 matching 7 bases. CDR1 is MRHNA and CDR2 is SNTAGT in the germline V gene. This CDR3 comprises 14 residues. After removal of 0 bases from V and 4 bases from J, the junction contained 0 bases not matched to a gene. The CDR3 DNA is TGTGCCAGCAGTGACTCGACAGGGTACAATGAGCAGTTCTTC. This sequence encodes CASSDSTGYNEQFF.

This chain uses TRBV5-1 with TRBJ1-2, with TRBD1 as a possible D gene (6 bases). The CDR3 runs to 14 residues. Germline loops: CDR1 SGHRS, CDR2 YFSETQ. V was pared by 5 bases and J by 0 bases, with 11 bases between. CDR3 in DNA: TGCGCCAGCAGTCCGACAGGCGCTAACTATGGCTACACCTTC. Encoded protein: CASSPTGANYGYTF.

The chain couples TRBV30 to TRBJ1-6, with 8 bases identical to TRBD1. The CDR3 runs 15 residues. Germline V gives CDR1 GTSNPN, CDR2 SVGIG (reference sequence). J lost 5 bases, V lost 3 bases, and 6 bases had no gene match. The CDR3 reads CAWRAGGANNSPLHF. CDR3 nucleotide sequence: TGTGCCTGGAGAGCAGGGGGCGCGAATAATTCACCCCTCCACTTT.

The chain carries TRBV27 and TRBJ1-2; D is undetermined. V lost 0 bases to trimming and J lost 4 bases, with 21 bases between them. Germline lookup yields CDR1 MNHEY and CDR2 SMNVEV (reference sequence). The CDR3 has 18 residues. CDR3 region: CASSLSQWEASRGYGYTF. The CDR3 region has the DNA TGTGCCAGCAGTTTATCCCAATGGGAGGCCTCCCGGGGCTATGGCTACACCTTC.

The V and J genes are TRBV7-2 and TRBJ2-1; 7 nucleotides line up with TRBD2. The CDR3 runs 16 residues. In germline, CDR1 is SGHTA, CDR2 FQGNSA. V dropped 6 bases and J dropped 2; count of bases not matched to a gene: 10. The CDR3 region has the DNA TGTGCCAGCAGTCGTAGCGGCGGGGGAACCTACAATGAGCAGTTCTTC. Translation gives CASSRSGGGTYNEQFF.

V is TRBV6-1 and J is TRBJ1-5; 7 positions agree with TRBD1. From germline, CDR1 is MNHNS and CDR2 SASEGT. CDR3 size: 12 residues. V shed 5 bases and J 5 bases; nucleotides not matched to a gene: 0. CDR3 sequence (DNA): TGTGCCAGCAGTACAGGGGATCAGCCCCAGCATTTT. Translated, it gives CASSTGDQPQHF.

The chain recombines TRBV7-8 with TRBJ1-6, with TRBD1 matching over 9 bases. The CDR3 consists of 16 residues. CDR1 SGHVS and CDR2 FQNEAQ come from the germline V gene. V was clipped by 5 bases and J by 6 bases; unmatched bases: 8. In nucleotides, the CDR3 is TGTGCCAGCAGCCCTCGACAGGGGGTAGGTAATTCACCCCTCCACTTT. Protein sequence: CASSPRQGVGNSPLHF.

The rearrangement links TRBV6-1 to TRBJ1-4; unclear D gene. The ends were cut back, 5 bases at V and 1 base at J, with 8 bases in the middle. Germline CDR1 is MNHNS and CDR2 is SASEGT. The CDR3 has 14 amino acids. Here the CDR3 reads CASSSAVTNEKLFF. Written as DNA, the CDR3 is TGTGCCAGCAGTTCAGCGGTAACTAATGAAAAACTGTTTTTT.

The chain recombines TRBV7-3 with TRBJ2-2; possibly TRBD1 for D (5 bases). Trimming shortened V by 0 bases and J by 13 bases, and 12 bases separated the two germline ends. Germline values: CDR1 SGHTA, CDR2 FQGTGA. This CDR3 spans 13 amino acids. The CDR3 loop is CASSLTEQAPLFF. Written as DNA, the CDR3 is TGTGCCAGCAGCTTAACGGAACAGGCCCCGCTGTTTTTT.

J is TRBJ2-1 and V is TRBV7-2; D gene ambiguous. The CDR3 length is 14 residues. Germline V CDR1 and CDR2: SGHTA, FQGNSA. V lost 1 base and J lost 7, with 11 bases in between. CDR3 amino acids: CASSLGVAMNEQFF. CDR3 in DNA: TGTGCCAGCAGCTTAGGAGTAGCTATGAATGAGCAGTTCTTC.

A word on this clone: An end of the junction does not agree with germline; a read error may underlie this. The V gene is TRBV19, the J gene TRBJ1-5, with 7 bases identical to TRBD1. The CDR3 contains 16 residues. Germline values: CDR1 LNHDA, CDR2 SQIVND (reference sequence). The CDR3 spells CASSPPGQYSNQHQHF. CDR3 sequence (DNA): TGTGCCAGTAGTCCACCGGGACAGTATAGCAATCAGCACCAGCATTTT.

The genes are TRBV19 and TRBJ1-6; 11 positions match TRBD1. V was clipped by 6 bases and J by 8 bases; unmatched bases: 12. The CDR3 runs 17 residues. Germline V CDR1 and CDR2: LNHDA, SQIVND (reference sequence). CDR3 region: CASSDPGQGDSDSPLHF. The CDR3 DNA reads as TGTGCCAGTAGCGACCCGGGACAGGGGGATAGCGATTCACCCCTCCACTTT.

The rearrangement uses TRBV7-2 and TRBJ1-5; 7 bases fit TRBD1. Germline V gene sequence: CDR1 SGHTA, CDR2 FQGNSA. The J segment lost 1 base and the V segment lost 1 base, leaving 1 base of the junction unmatched. CDR3 length: 15 amino acids. The DNA for the CDR3 is TGTGCCAGCAGCTTAGAACAGGGGAGCAATCAGCCCCAGCATTTT. Translated, it gives CASSLEQGSNQPQHF. The complete variable domain, with remaining parts taken from reference TRBV7-2 and TRBJ1-5, reads GAGVSQSPSNKVTEKGKDVELRCDPISGHTALYWYRQSLGQGLEFLIYFQGNSAPDKSGLPSDRFSAERTGGSVSTLTIQRTQQEDSAVYLCASSLEQGSNQPQHFGDGTRLSIL.

V and J are TRBV27 and TRBJ1-5; 12 positions agree with TRBD1. Germline CDR1 reads MNHEY; CDR2 reads SMNVEV (reference sequence). V lost 6 bases and J lost 7; bases outside the gene matches: 10. The CDR3 covers 16 residues. Here the CDR3 DNA reads TGTGCCAGCAGACCTGGGACAGGGGGCATCTGGCAGCCCCAGCATTTT. Residues: CASRPGTGGIWQPQHF.

The chain uses TRBV30 and TRBJ1-1; no clear D gene. CDR3 size: 12 residues. Between the trimmed V and J ends, which lost 5 bases and 5 bases, there was a span of 12 bases. CDR1 GTSNPN and CDR2 SVGIG come from the germline V gene (reference sequence). This chain's CDR3 is CAWDNSGTEAFF. Written as DNA, the CDR3 is TGTGCCTGGGACAACTCGGGGACTGAAGCTTTCTTT.

The chain has TRBV7-9 and TRBJ1-2; 9 nucleotides align to TRBD1. Unmatched junction bases numbered 6, after V lost 5 bases and J lost 8 bases. CDR1 and CDR2 (germline): SEHNR, FQNEAQ (reference sequence). The CDR3 length is 13 residues. The CDR3 is CASSLTGGEGYTF. As DNA, the CDR3 is TGTGCCAGCAGCCTGACAGGGGGGGAAGGCTACACCTTC.

This sequence joins TRBV7-9 and TRBJ2-3; TRBD2 aligns across 10 bases. The CDR3 has 16 residues. Looked up from germline, CDR1 is SEHNR and CDR2 is FQNEAQ (reference sequence). After removal of 4 bases from V and 5 bases from J, the junction contained 9 bases not matched to a gene. The CDR3 protein is CASSYEAGGPEDTQYF. The CDR3 DNA sequence: TGTGCCAGCAGCTACGAAGCGGGGGGGCCTGAAGATACGCAGTATTTT.

V gene TRBV10-1 combines with J gene TRBJ2-1; D call uncertain. In germline, CDR1 is WNHNN, CDR2 SYGVQD (reference sequence). The length of the CDR3 is 14 residues. Trimming stripped 4 bases from V and 0 bases from J, with 7 bases between. The CDR3, as DNA: TGCGCCAGCAGTGCTTCGAGCTCCTACAATGAGCAGTTCTTC. It specifies CASSASSSYNEQFF.

The CDR3 is CASKQQMNTEAFF. The CDR3 DNA reads TGTGCCAGCAAACAGCAGATGAACACTGAAGCTTTCTTT. J is TRBJ1-1 and V is TRBV6-5, with D uncertain. With 7 bases removed from V and 0 bases from J, the gap between germline ends came to 9 bases. The CDR3 length is 13 residues. Germline CDR1 MNHEY, CDR2 SVGAGI.

V and J are TRBV4-1 and TRBJ2-2, with D uncertain. This CDR3 region has 16 residues. The germline CDR1 and CDR2 sequences are MGHRA and YSYEKL. Trimming pared 0 bases from V and 3 bases from J, leaving 11 bases between. CDR3 DNA sequence: TGCGCCAGCAGCCAAGAGGCAGGTAGTTACACCGGGGAGCTGTTTTTT. Translated, it gives CASSQEAGSYTGELFF.

The J gene is TRBJ1-5, the V gene TRBV28; 7 bases align to TRBD1. J was trimmed by 5 bases and V by 7 bases; bases with no gene match: 8. This CDR3 contains 14 residues. CDR1 and CDR2 from the germline V gene are MDHEN and SYDVKM. CDR3 in amino acids: CASTTTGLHQPQHF. In DNA form, the CDR3 reads TGTGCCAGCACCACGACAGGGCTACATCAGCCCCAGCATTTT.

This rearrangement joins TRBV19 to TRBJ1-3; D gene unclear. Germline V gene data show CDR1 as LNHDA and CDR2 as SQIVND (reference sequence). Between the trimmed V and J ends, which lost 6 bases and 4 bases, there was a span of 10 bases. The CDR3 loop spans 13 amino acids. CDR3 DNA: TGTGCCAGTAGGAGGAATTCCGGAAACACCATATATTTT. It codes for CASRRNSGNTIYF.

This rearrangement joins TRBV7-2 to TRBJ2-3; 11 bases are a match to TRBD2. This CDR3 has 17 residues. The germline V gene encodes CDR1 SGHTA and CDR2 FQGNSA. The J segment lost 4 bases and the V segment lost 3 bases, leaving 9 bases of the junction unmatched. The CDR3 loop reads CASSFLPSGGRADTQYF. DNA of the CDR3: TGTGCCAGCAGCTTTTTACCTAGCGGGGGGAGGGCAGATACGCAGTATTTT.

This chain joins TRBV29-1 and TRBJ1-1; the D gene is possibly TRBD1 (6 bases). The germline CDR1 and CDR2 sequences are SQVTM and ANQGSEA. Trimming left V 7 bases short and J 2 bases short, with 11 bases between. The CDR3 sequence is 12 residues long. The DNA of the CDR3 is TGCAGCGGCAGGGGCCTCAACACTGAAGCTTTCTTT. The encoded protein is CSGRGLNTEAFF.

This chain connects TRBV14 to TRBJ2-1; 7 nucleotides line up with TRBD1. Unmatched junction bases numbered 10, after V lost 3 bases and J lost 8 bases. There are 15 residues in the CDR3. The germline V gene has CDR1 SGHDN and CDR2 FVKESK. DNA of the CDR3: TGTGCCAGCAGCCAGCCAAACAGGGGTCGGGATGAGCAGTTCTTC. Protein sequence: CASSQPNRGRDEQFF.